A selection of T cell receptor beta chains follows, all from one sample in a study of T cells in Graves' hyperthyroidism and ophthalmopathy. TCRdb ran MiXCR on the multiplex PCR reads and lists one entry per CDR3 protein. The sample yields roughly 250,000 distinct CDR3 sequences, about 20% seen once. The sequenced sample consisted of blood. The receptors were sampled from a man aged 30 to 45 with Graves' ophthalmopathy. The CDR3 runs from the conserved cysteine through the conserved F or W. Each record gives: CDR3 DNA, CDR3 protein, clone size, D gene, J gene, V gene. A D gene is named only where the DNA matches it firmly. Part of the rows lack a size; the others show once, few, many or a class for expanded clones.

cdr3_nt: TGCGCCAGCAGCCAAGACAACCCTCCACGGGAGGCCTACGAGCAGTACTTC
cdr3_aa: CASSQDNPPREAYEQYF
clone_size: NA
d_call: TRBD2
j_call: TRBJ2-7
v_call: TRBV4-1

cdr3_nt: TGTGCCAGCAGCGTACTAGACAGCAACTACGAGCAGTACTTC
cdr3_aa: CASSVLDSNYEQYF
clone_size: NA
d_call: NA
j_call: TRBJ2-7
v_call: TRBV9

cdr3_nt: TGTGCCAGCAGTTTATCCGGGACAACGAACACCGGGGAGCTGTTTTTT
cdr3_aa: CASSLSGTTNTGELFF
clone_size: few
d_call: NA
j_call: TRBJ2-2
v_call: TRBV28

cdr3_nt: TGTGCCAGCAGCGCGACTAGCGGGACCGCCTACGAGCAGTACTTC
cdr3_aa: CASSATSGTAYEQYF
clone_size: NA
d_call: TRBD2
j_call: TRBJ2-7
v_call: TRBV7-3

cdr3_nt: TGTGCCAGCAGCCGAAGCGGGAGCGGACAAGAGACCCAGTACTTC
cdr3_aa: CASSRSGSGQETQYF
clone_size: NA
d_call: TRBD2
j_call: TRBJ2-5
v_call: TRBV28

cdr3_nt: TGTGCCACAGGTGGGGGGTACTACGAGCAGTACTTC
cdr3_aa: CATGGGYYEQYF
clone_size: NA
d_call: NA
j_call: TRBJ2-7
v_call: TRBV30

cdr3_nt: TGTGCCAGCAGCTTAAGGCATTTGGTCGGGGGATCTTACAACGAGCAGTACTTC
cdr3_aa: CASSLRHLVGGSYNEQYF
clone_size: NA
d_call: NA
j_call: TRBJ2-7
v_call: TRBV7-2

cdr3_nt: TGTGCCAGCAGTTTCGGAACCTACGAGCAGTACTTC
cdr3_aa: CASSFGTYEQYF
clone_size: many
d_call: NA
j_call: TRBJ2-7
v_call: TRBV5-5

cdr3_nt: TGTGCCATCACCGAATCCCCGGGGACATACCCCTCTGGGGCCAACGTCCTGACTTTC
cdr3_aa: CAITESPGTYPSGANVLTF
clone_size: few
d_call: NA
j_call: TRBJ2-6
v_call: TRBV10-3

cdr3_nt: TGCGCCAGCAGCTCCGACCAACCCGGCGTTAATGAGCAGTTCTTC
cdr3_aa: CASSSDQPGVNEQFF
clone_size: many
d_call: NA
j_call: TRBJ2-1
v_call: TRBV5-1

cdr3_nt: TGCGCCAGCAGCCGCCGAGGGGGTGACACTGAAGCTTTCTTT
cdr3_aa: CASSRRGGDTEAFF
clone_size: many
d_call: NA
j_call: TRBJ1-1
v_call: TRBV5-1

cdr3_nt: TGCAGTGCTGAAGCGGGAGGGCCCCACGAGCAGTACTTC
cdr3_aa: CSAEAGGPHEQYF
clone_size: many
d_call: TRBD2
j_call: TRBJ2-7
v_call: TRBV20-1

cdr3_nt: TGTGCCAGCGACAGGGGAACCGGGGAGCTGTTTTTT
cdr3_aa: CASDRGTGELFF
clone_size: NA
d_call: TRBD1
j_call: TRBJ2-2
v_call: TRBV19

cdr3_nt: TGTGCCAGCGGTTTAAGGGGGCGGGATCAGCCCCAGCATTTT
cdr3_aa: CASGLRGRDQPQHF
clone_size: NA
d_call: TRBD1
j_call: TRBJ1-5
v_call: TRBV28

cdr3_nt: TGTGCCAGCAGCTCAAAAACGTCACAACAGCAGTACTTC
cdr3_aa: CASSSKTSQQQYF
clone_size: NA
d_call: NA
j_call: TRBJ2-7
v_call: TRBV11-3

cdr3_nt: TGTGCCTGGTCCACGGGGGACAGGCGTCAGCCCCAGCATTTT
cdr3_aa: CAWSTGDRRQPQHF
clone_size: NA
d_call: TRBD1
j_call: TRBJ1-5
v_call: TRBV30

cdr3_nt: TGTGCCAGCAGCCCACCGGACAGGGGTTACGAGCAGTACTTC
cdr3_aa: CASSPPDRGYEQYF
clone_size: many
d_call: TRBD1
j_call: TRBJ2-7
v_call: TRBV12-3/TRBV12-4

cdr3_nt: TGTGCCAGCAGTGGGGCCAAGGTCGAGCAGTACTTC
cdr3_aa: CASSGAKVEQYF
clone_size: NA
d_call: NA
j_call: TRBJ2-7
v_call: TRBV6-1

cdr3_nt: TGTGCCAGCAGCTCCCACAAAGGGTTGGCTGGCTACACCTTC
cdr3_aa: CASSSHKGLAGYTF
clone_size: many
d_call: NA
j_call: TRBJ1-2
v_call: TRBV13

cdr3_nt: TGTGCCAGCACCCAAAACGGGCAAAGCTCCTACAATGAGCAGTTCTTC
cdr3_aa: CASTQNGQSSYNEQFF
clone_size: few
d_call: NA
j_call: TRBJ2-1
v_call: TRBV3-1

cdr3_nt: TGTGCCAGCAGCCTCCGACAGGGGAGGGCGGAGACCCAGTACTTC
cdr3_aa: CASSLRQGRAETQYF
clone_size: NA
d_call: NA
j_call: TRBJ2-5
v_call: TRBV3-1

cdr3_nt: TGTGCCAGCAGCCCCCACGGGACAGGGGATGAAGCTTTCTTT
cdr3_aa: CASSPHGTGDEAFF
clone_size: NA
d_call: TRBD1
j_call: TRBJ1-1
v_call: TRBV5-5

cdr3_nt: TGTGCCAGCAGGCGGTATGAGGTCGAGCAGTACTTC
cdr3_aa: CASRRYEVEQYF
clone_size: many
d_call: NA
j_call: TRBJ2-7
v_call: TRBV2

cdr3_nt: TGTGCCAGCAGCTCGGGACACCTGAGCTCCTACGAGCAGTACTTC
cdr3_aa: CASSSGHLSSYEQYF
clone_size: NA
d_call: NA
j_call: TRBJ2-7
v_call: TRBV11-2

cdr3_nt: TGTGCCAGCAGTGATGCCCCGCGGAAGGATACGCAGTATTTT
cdr3_aa: CASSDAPRKDTQYF
clone_size: NA
d_call: NA
j_call: TRBJ2-3
v_call: TRBV6-1

cdr3_nt: TGTGCCTCAAACCAGGGAAAGCGGACCGACGAGCAGTACTTC
cdr3_aa: CASNQGKRTDEQYF
clone_size: many
d_call: NA
j_call: TRBJ2-7
v_call: TRBV2

cdr3_nt: TGTGCCAGCAGCCAAGCCGGGACGCCTGGGGGATGGACCCAGTACTTC
cdr3_aa: CASSQAGTPGGWTQYF
clone_size: NA
d_call: NA
j_call: TRBJ2-5
v_call: TRBV3-1

cdr3_nt: TGTGCCAGCAGGCCCGGCAGGGGGCCCGGGGAGACCCAGTACTTC
cdr3_aa: CASRPGRGPGETQYF
clone_size: many
d_call: TRBD1
j_call: TRBJ2-5
v_call: TRBV7-3

cdr3_nt: TGTGCCAGCAGCCAAGCGTTAAGGGGACAAGAGACCCAGTGCTTC
cdr3_aa: CASSQALRGQETQCF
clone_size: NA
d_call: NA
j_call: TRBJ2-5
v_call: TRBV3-1

cdr3_nt: TGTGCCAGCAGCCAATCCAGGGTTAAAGAGACCCAGTACTTC
cdr3_aa: CASSQSRVKETQYF
clone_size: NA
d_call: NA
j_call: TRBJ2-5
v_call: TRBV16

cdr3_nt: TGTGCCAGCAGTTCAATATGGGCGGGAGGCTCGTCCTCCTACGAGCAGTACTTC
cdr3_aa: CASSSIWAGGSSSYEQYF
clone_size: NA
d_call: TRBD2
j_call: TRBJ2-7
v_call: TRBV28

cdr3_nt: TGTGCCAGCAGTTACTCCACGACTGGAAACGCCGGAAAGTTCTTC
cdr3_aa: CASSYSTTGNAGKFF
clone_size: few
d_call: NA
j_call: TRBJ2-1
v_call: TRBV6-5

cdr3_nt: TGTGCCAGCCGGCCAGGGGGTAGTTTCAATGAGCAGTTCTTC
cdr3_aa: CASRPGGSFNEQFF
clone_size: NA
d_call: TRBD1
j_call: TRBJ2-1
v_call: TRBV5-4

cdr3_nt: TGTGCCAGCAGTGAGGGGACTTGGGCTTTCTTT
cdr3_aa: CASSEGTWAFF
clone_size: NA
d_call: NA
j_call: TRBJ1-1
v_call: TRBV12-3/TRBV12-4

cdr3_nt: TGTGCCAGCAGCGACCAGTCACAGGGGGCTAACATTCAGTACTTC
cdr3_aa: CASSDQSQGANIQYF
clone_size: few
d_call: TRBD1
j_call: TRBJ2-4
v_call: TRBV9

cdr3_nt: TGTGCCAGCTCACCACTGGACGGTTTTGAAGCTTTCTTT
cdr3_aa: CASSPLDGFEAFF
clone_size: NA
d_call: NA
j_call: TRBJ1-1
v_call: TRBV18

cdr3_nt: TGCGCCAGCAGCCCCGCCTTAATAGGGAACTCTGGAAACACCATATATTTT
cdr3_aa: CASSPALIGNSGNTIYF
clone_size: few
d_call: NA
j_call: TRBJ1-3
v_call: TRBV5-1

cdr3_nt: TGCGCCAGCAGCCAAGACAGCGGGAGGGCCTACGAGCAGTACTTC
cdr3_aa: CASSQDSGRAYEQYF
clone_size: NA
d_call: TRBD2
j_call: TRBJ2-7
v_call: TRBV4-1

cdr3_nt: TGTGCCATCAGTGAGTCCTTACAGGGCGGTGAAAAACTGTTTTTT
cdr3_aa: CAISESLQGGEKLFF
clone_size: NA
d_call: NA
j_call: TRBJ1-4
v_call: TRBV10-3

cdr3_nt: TGTGCCAGTAGTATAGGAAACCCCGGTGGAGGCACTGAAGCTTTCTTT
cdr3_aa: CASSIGNPGGGTEAFF
clone_size: few
d_call: NA
j_call: TRBJ1-1
v_call: TRBV19

cdr3_nt: TGTGCCAGCACTGCCGGGGCGCCCTGGGAGACCCAGTACTTC
cdr3_aa: CASTAGAPWETQYF
clone_size: few
d_call: NA
j_call: TRBJ2-5
v_call: TRBV2

cdr3_nt: TGTGCCAGCTCACCTCGGAGGTACATAAATGAGCAGTTCTTC
cdr3_aa: CASSPRRYINEQFF
clone_size: NA
d_call: NA
j_call: TRBJ2-1
v_call: TRBV18

cdr3_nt: TGTGCCAGCTCAGGGACAGGGGGTGCTCATAACGGCTACACCTTC
cdr3_aa: CASSGTGGAHNGYTF
clone_size: NA
d_call: TRBD1
j_call: TRBJ1-2
v_call: TRBV28

cdr3_nt: TGTGCCAGCAGCCAAGAGCTTAGGAACACAGATACGCAGTATTTT
cdr3_aa: CASSQELRNTDTQYF
clone_size: many
d_call: NA
j_call: TRBJ2-3
v_call: TRBV3-1

cdr3_nt: TGTGCCAGCGGAGGCGGCGGTTTGGGCAATCAGCCCCAGCATTTT
cdr3_aa: CASGGGGLGNQPQHF
clone_size: few
d_call: NA
j_call: TRBJ1-5
v_call: TRBV27

cdr3_nt: TGTGCCAGCGTAGGGGGGGTCAATCAGCCCCAGCATTTT
cdr3_aa: CASVGGVNQPQHF
clone_size: few
d_call: NA
j_call: TRBJ1-5
v_call: TRBV2

cdr3_nt: TGCGCCAGCAGCTTTTCACGGTCCAGAGGGAATGAGCAGTTCTTC
cdr3_aa: CASSFSRSRGNEQFF
clone_size: once
d_call: NA
j_call: TRBJ2-1
v_call: TRBV11-1

cdr3_nt: TGTGCCAGCAGTTTGCCCAGCGGGAGTCGGTACGAGCAGTACTTC
cdr3_aa: CASSLPSGSRYEQYF
clone_size: few
d_call: TRBD2
j_call: TRBJ2-7
v_call: TRBV5-8

cdr3_nt: TGTGCCACCAGCAATATTCCCGGGACAGGGAGGTCTAACTATGGCTACACCTTC
cdr3_aa: CATSNIPGTGRSNYGYTF
clone_size: NA
d_call: TRBD1
j_call: TRBJ1-2
v_call: TRBV15

cdr3_nt: TGTGCCAGCAGTGCTAGGTGGCTCGAGACGCAGTATTTT
cdr3_aa: CASSARWLETQYF
clone_size: NA
d_call: NA
j_call: TRBJ2-3
v_call: TRBV2

cdr3_nt: TGTGCCACCAGCCGGGACAGGACCCGCGGGACCGGGGAGCTGTTTTTT
cdr3_aa: CATSRDRTRGTGELFF
clone_size: few
d_call: TRBD1
j_call: TRBJ2-2
v_call: TRBV15

cdr3_nt: TGCAGTGCTCTCGGTGGCGGGACCATCTCCTACGAGCAGTACTTC
cdr3_aa: CSALGGGTISYEQYF
clone_size: many
d_call: NA
j_call: TRBJ2-7
v_call: TRBV20-1

cdr3_nt: TGTGCCTGGACTAGACTAGCGGGAACCGAGCAGTACTTC
cdr3_aa: CAWTRLAGTEQYF
clone_size: many
d_call: TRBD2
j_call: TRBJ2-7
v_call: TRBV30

cdr3_nt: TGCGCCAGCAGGCCGGGGGGGCTGGCCTACAATGAGCAGTTCTTC
cdr3_aa: CASRPGGLAYNEQFF
clone_size: NA
d_call: TRBD2
j_call: TRBJ2-1
v_call: TRBV5-1

cdr3_nt: TGTGCCAGCAGTTACGGGACTAGCGGGAGAGGCTCCTACAATGAGCAGTTCTTC
cdr3_aa: CASSYGTSGRGSYNEQFF
clone_size: NA
d_call: TRBD2
j_call: TRBJ2-1
v_call: TRBV6-5

cdr3_nt: TGTGCCAGCAGTGAAGCGAGCGGGAGGACCAATGAGCAGTTCTTC
cdr3_aa: CASSEASGRTNEQFF
clone_size: NA
d_call: TRBD2
j_call: TRBJ2-1
v_call: TRBV2